These T cell receptor beta chains were read from a single sample in a study of blood T cell repertoires in COVID-19. Profiled with immunoSEQ multiplex PCR; TCRdb holds only in-frame clones, not every one. The top ten hold 18% of the sample, which has a few hundred thousand clones, roughly 85% seen once. The source material was PBMCs or T cells enriched from blood (not recorded which). Source of these receptors: a man aged 35-49 years who had recovered from COVID-19. The CDR3 runs from the conserved cysteine through the conserved F or W. D genes are given only for firm matches. Expanded clones are given a class, and other clones once, few, many or no size at all.

NA | TRBJ1-1 | NA | TRBV6-2/TRBV6-3 | TGTGCCAGCAGTCCGACACCCAACACTGAAGCTTTCTTT | CASSPTPNTEAFF
TRBD1 | TRBJ2-2 | NA | TRBV27 | TGTGCCAGCAGTTTAGGGAAGGGACAGGGGGACTACACCGGGGAGCTGTTTTTT | CASSLGKGQGDYTGELFF
TRBD1 | TRBJ2-7 | NA | TRBV5-4 | TGTGCCAGCAGCCTCGGGGACAGGTCCTACGAGCAGTACTTC | CASSLGDRSYEQYF
TRBD2 | TRBJ2-3 | NA | TRBV4-3 | TGCGCCAGCAGCCAAGGGCTTAAGCGGGAAGTTGGCACAGATACGCAGTATTTT | CASSQGLKREVGTDTQYF
TRBD2 | TRBJ2-1 | NA | TRBV28 | TGTGCCAGCAGTTTGGGGAGGGACAATGAGCAGTTCTTC | CASSLGRDNEQFF
NA | TRBJ1-2 | once | TRBV21-1 | TGTGCCAGCAGCTGCCGGGACAGAAGGAAAGTTAACTATGGCTACACCTTC | CASSCRDRRKVNYGYTF
TRBD2 | TRBJ2-7 | few | TRBV20-1 | TGCAGTGCTAGTCCAGCGGGAGGGTTCGAGCAGTACTTC | CSASPAGGFEQYF
TRBD2 | TRBJ2-2 | NA | TRBV6-5 | TGTGCCAGCAGCGGTGGGACTAGCGGGATCGGGGAGCTGTTTTTT | CASSGGTSGIGELFF
TRBD1 | TRBJ1-5 | NA | TRBV28 | TGTGCCAGCAGGGGGGACAGGGGGAGCAATCAGCCCCAGCATTTT | CASRGDRGSNQPQHF
TRBD1 | TRBJ1-1 | NA | TRBV19 | TGTGCCAGTAGTATCGATTGGACAGGTGAAGCTTTCTTT | CASSIDWTGEAFF
NA | TRBJ1-2 | NA | TRBV6-5 | TGTGCCAGCACTTTTGGCTCTAACTATGGCTACACCTTC | CASTFGSNYGYTF
TRBD1 | TRBJ1-2 | many | TRBV4-3 | TGCGCCAGCAGCCAAGATCAAGGGGACAGTCGTACTAACTATGGCTACACCTTC | CASSQDQGDSRTNYGYTF
TRBD1 | TRBJ2-7 | NA | TRBV4-1 | TGCGCCAGCAGCCAAGTCGGGGGACAGGGACGCGAGCAGTACTTC | CASSQVGGQGREQYF
NA | TRBJ1-3 | NA | TRBV4-3 | TGCGCCAGCAGCCAAGATCTCGGGGCGGGGGTCCACTCTGGAAACACCATATATTTT | CASSQDLGAGVHSGNTIYF
NA | TRBJ2-7 | NA | TRBV4-2 | TGTGCCAGCAGCCCGGCGGGACGGTCCTACGAGCAGTACTTC | CASSPAGRSYEQYF
NA | TRBJ2-7 | NA | TRBV7-2 | TGTGCCAGCAGCTTAACTAGCAGGTACGAGCAGTACTTC | CASSLTSRYEQYF
NA | TRBJ1-1 | few | TRBV12-5 | TGTGCTAGTGGTTTAACAACTGAAGCTTTCTTT | CASGLTTEAFF
TRBD1 | TRBJ1-6 | NA | TRBV18 | TGTGCCAGCTCACCCGGACAGGGAGACAATTCACCCCTCCACTTT | CASSPGQGDNSPLHF
TRBD1 | TRBJ2-7 | NA | TRBV6-5 | TGTGCCAGCAGTTACTCGGGGACAGTCCTCTACGAGCAGTACTTC | CASSYSGTVLYEQYF
TRBD1 | TRBJ2-1 | once | TRBV19 | TGTGCCAGTAAAAGTTGGGGGGGACAGGGAAGCGGTGAGCAGTTCTTC | CASKSWGGQGSGEQFF
TRBD2 | TRBJ2-5 | NA | TRBV5-4 | TGTGCCAGCAGCGAGGCTCCGAGGGGACTATCGGAGACCCAGTACTTC | CASSEAPRGLSETQYF
NA | TRBJ2-7 | NA | TRBV7-2 | TGTGCCAGCAGCCCAACCCGGACAGCCCTTTCCTACGAGCAGTACTTC | CASSPTRTALSYEQYF
NA | TRBJ1-3 | NA | TRBV10-3 | TGTGCCATCAGTGGTACAGGACGTCTCGGAAACACCATATATTTT | CAISGTGRLGNTIYF
NA | TRBJ1-1 | NA | TRBV5-5 | TGTGCCAGCAGCTCGCAGGGAGGCACTGAAGCTTTCTTT | CASSSQGGTEAFF
TRBD2 | TRBJ2-7 | NA | TRBV7-9 | TGTGCCAGCAGCCGGGGACTAGCCTGGCCCGAGCAGTACTTC | CASSRGLAWPEQYF
TRBD2 | TRBJ2-7 | NA | TRBV28 | TGTGCCAGCAGTTTACCGGGACTAGCGGGAGGTTATGAGCAGTACTTC | CASSLPGLAGGYEQYF
NA | TRBJ1-2 | NA | TRBV5-1 | TGCGCCAGCAGCTTGGCCGGGCAAACAGGCGGCTACACCTTC | CASSLAGQTGGYTF
TRBD1 | TRBJ2-7 | NA | TRBV27 | TGTGCCAGCAGTTTAGGACAGGGAGCCTACGAGCAGTACTTC | CASSLGQGAYEQYF
TRBD2 | TRBJ2-2 | NA | TRBV29-1 | TGCAGCGTGGCTAGCGGGATTAATTGGGGCACCGGGGAGCTGTTTTTT | CSVASGINWGTGELFF
TRBD2 | TRBJ2-7 | NA | TRBV28 | TGTGCCAGTACCGGGACTAGCGGGAGTACCTACGAGCAGTACTTC | CASTGTSGSTYEQYF
TRBD1 | TRBJ2-5 | NA | TRBV24-1 | TGTGCCACCAGTGATCCATATACCGGGACAGGGTGGGAGACCCAGTACTTC | CATSDPYTGTGWETQYF
TRBD1 | TRBJ1-4 | NA | TRBV7-8 | TGTGCCAGCAGCATTGGACAGGGCTTCGAAAAACTGTTTTTT | CASSIGQGFEKLFF
NA | TRBJ1-5 | NA | TRBV20-1 | TGCAGTGCTAGTTCTATCGATTGGGGGCTTCAGCCCCAGCATTTT | CSASSIDWGLQPQHF
TRBD2 | TRBJ2-1 | NA | TRBV5-5 | TGTGCCAGCAGCTTGGGGGGACTAGGGTTCTATGAGCAGTTCTTC | CASSLGGLGFYEQFF
NA | TRBJ1-6 | NA | TRBV7-6 | TGTGCCAGCAGCCCTCTGGCCCAACCTAATTCACCCCTCCACTTT | CASSPLAQPNSPLHF
NA | TRBJ2-3 | NA | TRBV5-1 | TGCGCCAGCAGCTATTACACAGATACGCAGTATTTT | CASSYYTDTQYF
TRBD1 | TRBJ1-1 | NA | TRBV9 | TGTGCCAGCAGCCCACTCGAGGGACAGGGGGCTGAAGCTTTCTTT | CASSPLEGQGAEAFF
TRBD2 | TRBJ2-2 | NA | TRBV20-1 | TGCAGTGCTAGTCTAGCGGGAAACACCGGGGAGCTGTTTTTT | CSASLAGNTGELFF
TRBD2 | TRBJ2-2 | NA | TRBV6-4 | TGTGCCAGCAGTGAAGCGGGAGGGCCCGGGGAGCTGTTTTTT | CASSEAGGPGELFF
NA | TRBJ1-1 | NA | TRBV2 | TGTGCCAGCACAGTGAACACTGAAGCTTTCTTT | CASTVNTEAFF
NA | TRBJ1-2 | NA | TRBV14 | TGTGCCAGCAGCCAAACCGCGGGCGCGGGCTCACGCTACACCTTC | CASSQTAGAGSRYTF
TRBD2 | TRBJ2-1 | NA | TRBV27 | TGTGCCAGCAGCCAAACTAGCGGGAGGGCCTACAATGAGCAGTTCTTC | CASSQTSGRAYNEQFF
TRBD2 | TRBJ2-3 | NA | TRBV2 | TGTGCCAGCAGTGAGACCGGGACTAGCGGGAGACCCTATAGCACAGATACGCAGTATTTT | CASSETGTSGRPYSTDTQYF
NA | TRBJ1-1 | NA | TRBV2 | TGTGCCAGCAAGGCGGCAGAGATAAACTGGAACACTGAAGCTTTCTTT | CASKAAEINWNTEAFF
TRBD1 | TRBJ1-1 | NA | TRBV28 | TGTGCCACCCGGGACAGGGGGACTGAAGCTTTCTTT | CATRDRGTEAFF
NA | TRBJ1-5 | NA | TRBV24-1 | TGTGCCACCAGTGACGGGAATAATCAGCCCCAGCATTTT | CATSDGNNQPQHF
NA | TRBJ1-2 | NA | TRBV6-6 | TGTGCCAGCACCCGGTTAGGTGGAGGGGCGGATGGCTACACCTTC | CASTRLGGGADGYTF
TRBD1 | TRBJ2-1 | NA | TRBV2 | TGTGCCAGCTCGGACAGGGGTTCGTACAATGAGCAGTTCTTC | CASSDRGSYNEQFF
TRBD1 | TRBJ1-5 | NA | TRBV5-5 | TGTGCCAGCAGCCGACAGGGGTCCAATCAGCCCCAGCATTTT | CASSRQGSNQPQHF
NA | TRBJ2-1 | NA | TRBV28 | TGTGCCAGCACCGGTAGTGGAGGGACCGTTTCGTTGCAGTTCTTC | CASTGSGGTVSLQFF
NA | TRBJ1-6 | NA | TRBV7-2 | TGTGCCAGCAGCTTAGCCCCGGGGGGGAATTCACCCCTCCACTTT | CASSLAPGGNSPLHF